The 30 T cell receptor beta chains reported below all come from one sample, sequenced in a study of blood T cell repertoires in COVID-19. Here immunoSEQ multiplex PCR was the method, and the copy in TCRdb shows in-frame clones only, minus some. The profile shows hundreds of thousands of clones, around nine tenths of them singletons. Sample: peripheral blood. These receptors all stem from a woman between 50 and 59 years old with active or convalescent COVID-19.

The rearrangement links TRBV10-3 to TRBJ1-5; D perhaps matches TRBD1 (6 bases). CDR1 is ENHRY and CDR2 is SYGVKD in the germline V gene. The CDR3 has 15 amino acids. The ends were cut back, 1 base at V and 5 bases at J, with 12 bases in the middle. CDR3 amino acids: CAISELTGQDQPQHF. The DNA of the CDR3 is TGTGCCATCAGTGAGTTGACAGGTCAGGATCAGCCCCAGCATTTT.

As DNA, the CDR3 is TGCAGCGTTACGCGACAGCCAATTAACACTGAAGCTTTCTTT. Encoded protein: CSVTRQPINTEAFF. This chain connects TRBV29-1 to TRBJ1-1, with D perhaps TRBD1 (5 bases). CDR3 length equals 14 residues. Germline CDR1 is SQVTM and CDR2 is ANQGSEA. V was cut by 5 bases and J by 2 bases, with 15 bases left in between.

This clone was detected only a few times. This chain uses TRBV6-2 or TRBV6-3 with TRBJ1-5; 10 positions match TRBD1. The CDR3 has 14 amino acids. Trimming cost V 6 bases and J 7 bases; bases outside gene matches: 6. CDR1 and CDR2 from the germline V gene are MNHEY and SVGEGT. The CDR3 DNA is TGTGCCAGCAGCTTGACAGGGGGCTGGCAGCCCCAGCATTTT. Protein: CASSLTGGWQPQHF.

This sequence joins TRBV5-1 and TRBJ2-7, with D possibly matching TRBD1 (5 bases). The V gene's germline CDR1 is SGHRS and CDR2 YFSETQ. V lost 0 bases and J lost 6, with 16 bases in between. There are 15 residues in the CDR3. In DNA form, the CDR3 reads TGCGCCAGCAGCTTGGCCAATACAGTTACAGGCGAGCAGTACTTC. Its protein is CASSLANTVTGEQYF.

The CDR3: CASSLMPSGPRFF. Here the CDR3 DNA reads TGTGCCAGCAGTTTAATGCCTAGCGGGCCTAGGTTCTTC. V usage is TRBV12-3 or TRBV12-4 and J usage is TRBJ2-1; 8 positions agree with TRBD2. This CDR3 has 13 residues. Trimming cost V 2 bases and J 15 bases; bases outside gene matches: 9.

The chain uses TRBV7-3 and TRBJ1-5; 8 bases match TRBD1. This CDR3 contains 21 residues. The V and J ends lost 4 bases and 0 bases, in that order; junction bases with no gene match: 20. Germline CDR1 is SGHTA and CDR2 is FQGTGA. CDR3 bases: TGTGCCAGCAGCTGCGGACAGGGAGGATACGAGCGCCCTGATAGCAATCAGCCCCAGCATTTT. It specifies CASSCGQGGYERPDSNQPQHF.

The genes are TRBV19 and TRBJ1-1; 7 nucleotides match TRBD1. The V segment lost 3 bases and the J segment 4 bases; nucleotides outside the gene matches: 8. Per germline, CDR1 LNHDA and CDR2 SQIVND (reference sequence). The CDR3 covers 15 residues. The CDR3 DNA is TGTGCCAGTAGTATGACGACAGGGAGGAGCACTGAAGCTTTCTTT. Its protein product is CASSMTTGRSTEAFF.

This clone occurred once. V is TRBV6-5 and J is TRBJ1-2, with 10 bases that match TRBD1. With 5 bases clipped from V and 8 bases from J, the junction kept 11 bases outside the gene matches. The germline V gene has CDR1 MNHEY and CDR2 SVGAGI. CDR3 length: 15 amino acids. CDR3 sequence (DNA): TGTGCCAGCAGTATATACTCCGGGACAGGGGACGGCTACACCTTC. Translated: CASSIYSGTGDGYTF.

J is TRBJ2-7 and V is TRBV28; 7 nucleotides agree with TRBD1. Trimming took 9 bases from V and 4 from J; bases not matched to a gene: 12. The CDR3 is made up of 14 amino acids. Germline V gene data show CDR1 as MDHEN and CDR2 as SYDVKM. CDR3 coding DNA: TGTGCCAGTACTCCCGAGGGACAGCGATACGAGCAGTACTTC. Its protein is CASTPEGQRYEQYF.

V gene TRBV4-2 combines with J gene TRBJ1-1; D gene unclear. This CDR3 has 16 residues. Trimming shortened V by 0 bases and J by 0 bases, and 11 bases separated the two germline ends. CDR1 and CDR2 (germline): LGHNA, YNFKEQ. The CDR3 region is CASSQEEGRLNTEAFF. In DNA, the CDR3 is TGTGCCAGCAGCCAAGAAGAGGGCAGACTGAACACTGAAGCTTTCTTT.

V usage is TRBV30 and J usage is TRBJ2-7; TRBD1 might be the D (7 bases). The CDR3 consists of 12 residues. CDR1 GTSNPN and CDR2 SVGIG come from the germline V gene (reference sequence). Between the trimmed V and J ends, which lost 3 bases and 6 bases, there was a span of 12 bases. Here the CDR3 DNA reads TGTGCCTGGAGCGCCCAGGGGGGCGAGCAGTACTTC. Its translation: CAWSAQGGEQYF.

The sample holds a few counts of this clone. The chain couples TRBV27 to TRBJ2-7, with TRBD2 as a possible D gene (7 bases). The length of the CDR3 is 15 residues. Germline V gives CDR1 MNHEY, CDR2 SMNVEV (reference sequence). The ends were cut back, 6 bases at V and 4 bases at J, with 19 bases in the middle. CDR3 bases: TGTGCCAGCAGCGTGGGGGGGCTAATGGGGTACGAGCAGTACTTC. As protein: CASSVGGLMGYEQYF.

The rearrangement joins TRBV6-5 to TRBJ1-5; D might be TRBD1 (5 bases). The V and J ends lost 2 bases and 13 bases respectively, with 18 bases between them. CDR1 and CDR2 from the germline V gene are MNHEY and SVGAGI. The CDR3 runs to 14 residues. The CDR3, as DNA: TGTGCCAGCAGTTACAGTCACAGGAGCCGACTTCAGCATTTT. Translating gives CASSYSHRSRLQHF.

The chain links TRBV27 to TRBJ2-7; D is undetermined. Trimming took 4 bases from V and 4 from J, leaving 5 bases between them. The CDR3 loop spans 11 amino acids. Germline CDR1 reads MNHEY; CDR2 reads SMNVEV (reference sequence). Here the CDR3 DNA reads TGTGCCAGCAGTTCGACATACGAGCAGTACTTC. As protein: CASSSTYEQYF.

The chain employs TRBV7-2 and TRBJ2-3, with 7 bases aligning to TRBD2. The CDR3 sequence is 18 residues long. Germline trimming cut 0 bases from V and 1 base from J; bases unmatched to any gene: 10. Germline CDR1 is SGHTA and CDR2 is FQGNSA. The CDR3 loop reads CASSLAAGLGPGTDTQYF. The CDR3 nucleotides are TGTGCCAGCAGCTTAGCGGCCGGACTAGGCCCAGGCACAGATACGCAGTATTTT.

This clone came up once. V and J are TRBV2 and TRBJ1-5, with TRBD1 matching over 8 bases. V was pared by 6 bases and J by 3 bases, with 7 bases of the junction left unmatched. The length of the CDR3 is 15 residues. The V gene's germline CDR1 is SNHLY and CDR2 FYNNEI. The CDR3 DNA follows: TGTGCCAGCAGAAACAGGGGGAGGGACAATCAGCCCCAGCATTTT. Translated, it gives CASRNRGRDNQPQHF.

About this clone: This same CDR3 is encoded by further DNA sequences in the sample. The V gene is TRBV27, the J gene TRBJ2-7; TRBD2 matches 11 bases. The CDR3 runs 15 residues. V lost 3 bases, J lost 1 base, and 2 bases stayed unmatched. Germline CDR1 is MNHEY and CDR2 is SMNVEV (reference sequence). The CDR3 here is CASSFGTSGSYEQYF. CDR3 in DNA: TGTGCCAGCAGTTTTGGGACTAGCGGTTCCTACGAGCAGTACTTC.

CDR3 DNA: TGCGCCAGCAGCAAAGCCGGGACAGACAACACAGATACGCAGTATTTT. Translation: CASSKAGTDNTDTQYF. This chain uses TRBV5-1 with TRBJ2-3, with 7 bases aligning to TRBD1. Per the germline V gene, CDR1 is SGHRS and CDR2 is YFSETQ. Trimming took 4 bases from V and 2 from J; bases not matched to a gene: 10. CDR3 length: 16 residues.

The rearrangement links TRBV3-1 (or the pseudogene TRBV3-2) to TRBJ1-5, with 10 bases that match TRBD1. Germline V CDR1 and CDR2: LGHDT, YNNKEL (reference sequence). V dropped 5 bases and J dropped 7; count of bases not matched to a gene: 5. CDR3 size: 14 residues. The chain's CDR3 is CASSMGQGLQPQHF. As DNA, the CDR3 is TGTGCCAGCAGCATGGGACAGGGGTTACAGCCCCAGCATTTT.

The chain combines TRBV5-1 with TRBJ2-3; D is perhaps TRBD1 (6 bases). V lost 3 bases to trimming and J lost 4 bases, with 12 bases between them. This CDR3 has 14 residues. The germline V gene has CDR1 SGHRS and CDR2 YFSETQ. The CDR3 coding sequence is TGCGCCAGCAGCTACAGGGTTTTCGCAGATACGCAGTATTTT. Amino acids: CASSYRVFADTQYF.

This clone was detected once. The junction departs from the called germline gene at one end, perhaps through a read error. The J gene is TRBJ2-1, the V gene TRBV7-3; D might be TRBD1 (5 bases). CDR3 size: 15 residues. The germline CDR1 and CDR2 sequences are SGHTA and FQGTGA. The CDR3 is CASSLLGRGYDEQFF. The CDR3 DNA follows: TGTGCCAGCAGCTTACTGGGTAGGGGCTACGATGAGCAGTTCTTC.

The V gene is TRBV3-1 (or the pseudogene TRBV3-2), the J gene TRBJ2-1; 7 bases map to TRBD2. Germline V gives CDR1 LGHDT, CDR2 YNNKEL (reference sequence). V shed 4 bases, J shed 5 bases, and the junction held 20 bases outside the gene matches. The CDR3 runs 19 residues. CDR3 region: CASSPRTREGIFGDNEQFF. The CDR3 DNA sequence: TGTGCCAGCAGCCCCCGGACCAGGGAGGGTATATTTGGGGACAATGAGCAGTTCTTC.

CDR3 amino acids: CASSPGGQTNQPQHF. The CDR3 DNA follows: TGTGCCAGCTCACCCGGCGGACAAACTAATCAGCCCCAGCATTTT. J is TRBJ1-5 and V is TRBV18; tentative D call: TRBD1 (5 bases). The length of the CDR3 is 15 residues. Germline V gene sequence: CDR1 KGHSH, CDR2 LQKENI. Trimming removed 3 bases from V and 4 bases from J, with 13 bases in between.

V gene TRBV7-2 combines with J gene TRBJ1-2; D is possibly TRBD1 (5 bases). This CDR3 is 14 amino acids long. V was clipped by 5 bases and J by 4 bases, with 14 bases between them. Germline CDR1 is SGHTA and CDR2 is FQGNSA. This CDR3 reads CASSPQGVGYGYTF. As DNA, the CDR3 is TGTGCCAGCAGCCCACAAGGGGTAGGCTATGGCTACACCTTC.

J is TRBJ2-5 and V is TRBV12-3 or TRBV12-4, with D possibly TRBD1 on 6 matching bases. V lost 5 bases and J 3 bases, leaving 10 bases between the germline ends. The length of the CDR3 is 13 residues. The CDR3 sequence: CASSTNREETQYF. The CDR3 DNA follows: TGTGCCAGCAGTACGAACAGGGAAGAGACCCAGTACTTC.

V gene TRBV6-1 combines with J gene TRBJ1-5, with a weak D call TRBD1 (6 bases). This CDR3 region has 14 residues. Between the trimmed V and J ends, which lost 3 bases and 6 bases, there was a span of 12 bases. Germline V gene sequence: CDR1 MNHNS, CDR2 SASEGT. As DNA, the CDR3 is TGTGCCAGCAGTGATGGGCAGGGGAGTCAGCCCCAGCATTTT. Encoded protein: CASSDGQGSQPQHF.

The chain carries TRBV18 and TRBJ1-1; 8 bases map to TRBD1. J gave up 0 bases and V 1 base, and 7 bases lay outside the gene matches. The germline gives CDR1 KGHSH, CDR2 LQKENI. The CDR3 has 17 amino acids. The CDR3 is CASSPRRGRDMNTEAFF. The CDR3 region has the DNA TGTGCCAGCTCACCACGCAGGGGGCGCGACATGAACACTGAAGCTTTCTTT.

The chain employs TRBV6-2 or TRBV6-3 and TRBJ2-5; the match to TRBD2 covers 12 bases. With V trimmed by 2 bases and J by 4 bases, 14 bases remained unmatched. CDR1 and CDR2 (germline): MNHEY, SVGEGT. This CDR3 is built from 19 residues. The CDR3 sequence: CASSYPLGLAGGPSETQYF. The CDR3 DNA follows: TGTGCCAGCAGTTACCCCCTAGGGCTAGCGGGAGGGCCATCAGAGACCCAGTACTTC.

The CDR3 sequence: CASNLQGANTEAFF. As DNA, the CDR3 is TGTGCCAGCAACCTACAGGGTGCGAACACTGAAGCTTTCTTT. The chain uses TRBV27 and TRBJ1-1, with D possibly being TRBD1 (6 bases). With 7 bases removed from V and 1 base from J, the gap between germline ends came to 13 bases. The germline gives CDR1 MNHEY, CDR2 SMNVEV (reference sequence). This CDR3 region has 14 residues.

Here the CDR3 reads CASSLAGLDEQYF. The CDR3 nucleotides are TGTGCCAGCAGCCTAGCAGGACTCGACGAGCAGTACTTC. This chain joins TRBV6-5 and TRBJ2-7; a weak D match, TRBD2 (5 bases). Germline V gene sequence: CDR1 MNHEY, CDR2 SVGAGI. This CDR3 is 13 amino acids long. The V end lost 6 bases, the J end lost 5 bases, and 14 bases lay between the germline ends.